This TCR beta chain was sequenced during a study of T cell repertoires in cytomegalovirus infection. TCRdb ran MiXCR on the reads and lists one entry per CDR3 protein. This sample yields nearly 450,000 distinct CDR3 sequences, of which roughly 30% are seen a single time; 12% to 15% belongs to the top ten. Trimming took off 8 bases at V and 8 bases at J, with 9 bases between the two ends. The CDR3 spans 10 residues. Sequenced input: PBMCs. The TCR sequence derives from a human donor in good health (CMV status not recorded). Some clones in this sample may be carry-over from other donors' samples. This chain links TRBV12-3 or TRBV12-4 with TRBJ1-1; possible D gene TRBD1, 6 bases. This CDR3 is CASADREAFF. CDR3 DNA: TGTGCCAGCGCCGACAGGGAAGCTTTCTTT.